The 25 T cell receptor beta chains given below trace back to one sample, sequenced in a study of regulatory T cells in long-lasting Graves disease. iRepertoire HTBI primers and Arm-PCR of CDR3 regions built TCR beta libraries. TCRdb used MiXCR to reprocess the multiplex PCR reads, holding one entry per CDR3 protein. The sample lists fewer than 600,000 distinct CDR3 sequences, about 20% occurring once. Time point defined: persistent/refractory GD, antithyroid drugs over 5 years with positive TRAb. RNA from PBMCs was the source of the TCR library. The sequences come from peripheral blood mononuclear cells (PBMCs), collected when the disease was refractory, from a patient treated with antithyroid drugs. The receptors were gathered from a female donor with Graves disease.

With regard to this clonotype: A read error may explain this, as a much larger clone is one base away. The rearrangement uses TRBV7-9 and TRBJ1-1; D might be TRBD1 (5 bases). CDR1 is SEHNR and CDR2 is FQNEAQ in the germline V gene (reference sequence). This CDR3 has 14 amino acids. CDR3 region: CTSSPKGYDTEAFF. CDR3 nucleotide sequence: TGTACCAGCAGCCCTAAGGGGTATGACACTGAAGCTTTCTTT.

There are many counts of this clonotype. The chain uses TRBV20-1 and TRBJ1-4; D may be TRBD1 (5 bases). The V end lost 1 base, the J end lost 4 bases, and 10 bases lay between the germline ends. CDR1 DFQATT and CDR2 SNEGSKA come from the germline V gene (reference sequence). The CDR3 covers 14 residues. CDR3 coding DNA: TGCAGTGCTAGAGCCGGGACGGGTAATGAAAAACTGTTTTTT. Translating it yields CSARAGTGNEKLFF.

Notes on this clonotype: The junction and the germline gene differ at one end; a read error may be behind it. The chain links TRBV27 to TRBJ2-7; 10 positions match TRBD2. Germline V CDR1 and CDR2: MNHEY, SMNVEV (reference sequence). The length of the CDR3 is 17 residues. CDR3: CAGSFSPSPAGGYEQYF. The CDR3 nucleotides read TGTGCCGGCAGTTTCTCCCCCTCCCCAGCGGGAGGGTACGAGCAGTACTTC.

This clonotype was counted many times. The CDR3: CASKPGTTSSYEQYF. CDR3 coding DNA: TGTGCCAGCAAGCCCGGGACTACCTCCTCCTACGAGCAGTACTTC. This chain links TRBV2 with TRBJ2-7; 7 bases match TRBD2. The CDR3 extends over 15 amino acids. V shed 7 bases and J 0 bases; nucleotides not matched to a gene: 9. Germline CDR1 SNHLY, CDR2 FYNNEI.

Regarding this clonotype: This may be a read error: a much more frequent sequence differs by one nucleotide. Without the conserved terminal phenylalanine or tryptophan, this CDR3 likely stems from a read error. The J gene is TRBJ2-7, the V gene TRBV12-3 or TRBV12-4; the D gene is possibly TRBD1 (5 bases). CDR3 length: 15 amino acids. V lost 5 bases and J 3 bases, leaving 17 bases between the germline ends. The CDR3 DNA reads TGTGCCAGCAGTCCGCAACGACAGACAAACTACGAGCAGTACCTC. It encodes CASSPQRQTNYEQYL.

The chain combines TRBV20-1 with TRBJ2-2; TRBD2 matches 15 bases. From germline, CDR1 is DFQATT and CDR2 SNEGSKA (reference sequence). The V segment lost 3 bases and the J segment 6 bases; nucleotides outside the gene matches: 5. The CDR3 contains 16 residues. CDR3 loop: CSARPWTSGGAGELFF. In DNA, the CDR3 is TGCAGTGCTAGGCCCTGGACTAGCGGGGGGGCCGGGGAGCTGTTTTTT.

This clonotype came up many times. This rearrangement joins TRBV28 to TRBJ2-7; D is unresolved. Germline V gene lookup returns CDR1 MDHEN and CDR2 SYDVKM. The V end lost 1 base, the J end lost 1 base, and 11 bases lay between the germline ends. CDR3 length equals 15 residues. The chain's CDR3 is CASSLLSGRSYEQYF. CDR3 nucleotide sequence: TGTGCCAGCAGTTTATTGTCAGGTCGGTCCTACGAGCAGTACTTC. Looking up the rest from reference TRBV28 and TRBJ2-7 gives the full variable domain: DVKVTQSSRYLVKRTGEKVFLECVQDMDHENMFWYRQDPGLGLRLIYFSYDVKMKEKGDIPEGYSVSREKKERFSLILESASTNQTSMYLCASSLLSGRSYEQYFGPGTRLTVT.

The sample holds a few counts of this clonotype. The chain couples TRBV28 to TRBJ2-1, with 10 bases lining up with TRBD1. The junction had 8 bases not matched to a gene; V was cut back by 4 bases and J by 8 bases. The CDR3 runs to 15 residues. CDR1 and CDR2 from the germline V gene are MDHEN and SYDVKM. In nucleotides, the CDR3 is TGTGCCAGCAGTTCTCCGGGACAGGGGAGGGATGAGCAGTTCTTC. Translated, it gives CASSSPGQGRDEQFF.

As to this clonotype: A much larger clone lies one base from this, so it may be a read error. This CDR3 reads CATSKTGDRTNENLFF. The CDR3 coding sequence is TGTGCCACCAGCAAGACGGGGGACAGGACTAATGAAAACCTGTTTTTT. The chain combines TRBV15 with TRBJ1-4, with 8 nucleotides matching TRBD1. CDR1 is LNHNV, CDR2 YYDKDF, per germline (reference sequence). This CDR3 region has 16 residues.

The gene calls are TRBV6-1 and TRBJ1-5; D is possibly TRBD1 (5 bases). Trimming left V 1 base short and J 15 bases short, with 22 bases between. This CDR3 has 15 residues. The germline V gene has CDR1 MNHNS and CDR2 SASEGT. The CDR3 sequence is CASSEVGSGGKVLHF. CDR3 DNA sequence: TGTGCCAGCAGTGAAGTTGGGTCTGGGGGGAAAGTGTTGCATTTT.

In this sample, this clonotype turned up a few times. V gene TRBV20-1 combines with J gene TRBJ1-1; no firm D call. The V end was cut by 0 bases, the J end by 0 bases, with 8 bases between. Germline V gives CDR1 DFQATT, CDR2 SNEGSKA (reference sequence). This CDR3 contains 14 residues. The CDR3 reads CSARDGRLNTEAFF. DNA for the CDR3: TGCAGTGCTAGAGATGGGAGGTTGAACACTGAAGCTTTCTTT.

At least ten counts were recorded for this clonotype. The J gene is TRBJ2-7, the V gene TRBV2; 7 bases map to TRBD2. V lost 5 bases, J lost 6 bases, and 10 bases stayed unmatched. This CDR3 has 14 amino acids. Per germline, CDR1 SNHLY and CDR2 FYNNEI. The CDR3 DNA reads as TGTGCCAGCAGTCGGGAGGCCGTCGATGGCGAGCAGTACTTC. Protein sequence: CASSREAVDGEQYF.

CDR3: CASTAANTGELFF. The CDR3 DNA reads as TGTGCCAGCACTGCCGCAAACACCGGGGAGCTGTTTTTT. The rearrangement uses TRBV7-9 and TRBJ2-2; D call uncertain. This CDR3 contains 13 residues. Trimming removed 7 bases from V and 2 bases from J, with 8 bases in between. Germline loops: CDR1 SEHNR, CDR2 FQNEAQ (reference sequence).

This clonotype was detected many times. The J gene is TRBJ1-1, the V gene TRBV19, with D tentatively TRBD1 (5 bases). Germline CDR1 is LNHDA and CDR2 is SQIVND (reference sequence). CDR3 length: 13 amino acids. Trimming removed 3 bases at V and 5 bases at J, with 10 bases between. CDR3 sequence reads: CASSIEGKTEAFF. The CDR3 bases are TGTGCCAGTAGTATTGAGGGGAAGACTGAAGCTTTCTTT.

The chain employs TRBV6-1 and TRBJ2-5, with D hard to call. V lost 3 bases and J 2 bases, leaving 13 bases between the germline ends. The CDR3 extends over 15 amino acids. Germline CDR1 reads MNHNS; CDR2 reads SASEGT. The CDR3 loop is CASSDGPQGQETQYF. The CDR3 nucleotides are TGTGCCAGCAGTGATGGCCCCCAAGGTCAAGAGACCCAGTACTTC.

As regards this clonotype: Possible read error: a much larger clone is one base away. In DNA form, the CDR3 reads TGTGCCAGCAGGATAGGACAGGGCTATGATTCACCCCTCCACTTT. Translated, it gives CASRIGQGYDSPLHF. The V gene is TRBV2, the J gene TRBJ1-6, with 8 positions matching TRBD1. This CDR3 has 15 amino acids. Germline values: CDR1 SNHLY, CDR2 FYNNEI.

J is TRBJ1-1 and V is TRBV5-5; no clear D gene. This CDR3 is built from 15 residues. The V gene's germline CDR1 is SGHKS and CDR2 YYEKEE (reference sequence). V was cut by 1 base and J by 1 base, with 11 bases left in between. Written as DNA, the CDR3 is TGTGCCAGCAGCTTGCATCATTTACCGAACACTGAAGCTTTCTTT. This gives the protein CASSLHHLPNTEAFF.

The J gene is TRBJ1-1, the V gene TRBV29-1; D is perhaps TRBD1 (5 bases). Germline loops: CDR1 SQVTM, CDR2 ANQGSEA. The CDR3 covers 16 residues. V gave up 5 bases and J gave up 3 bases, with 22 bases separating them. CDR3 DNA: TGCAGCGTTCGACCCCCGCTTCAGGGCCACTACACTGAAGCTTTCTTT. Its translation: CSVRPPLQGHYTEAFF.

The sample holds many counts of this clonotype. The chain carries TRBV9 and TRBJ2-5; D gene uncertain. The CDR3 covers 14 residues. V lost 0 bases, J lost 5 bases, and 11 bases lay in between. Germline values: CDR1 SGDLS, CDR2 YYNGEE. This CDR3 reads CASSVVSSGETQYF. CDR3 DNA sequence: TGTGCCAGCAGCGTAGTGAGTAGTGGTGAGACCCAGTACTTC.

V gene TRBV27 combines with J gene TRBJ2-7, with D tentatively TRBD2 (6 bases). V lost 0 bases to trimming and J lost 3 bases, with 12 bases between them. This CDR3 comprises 15 residues. CDR1 and CDR2 (germline): MNHEY, SMNVEV (reference sequence). The CDR3 DNA is TGTGCCAGCAGTTTATCGCGGGGTAGTGTCTACGAGCAGTACTTC. It translates to CASSLSRGSVYEQYF.

This clonotype was seen repeatedly, ten times or more. This chain connects TRBV28 to TRBJ2-7, with TRBD2 matching 11 bases. The CDR3 runs to 18 residues. Losses at the gene ends were 3 bases for V and 0 bases for J; bases not matched to a gene: 10. Germline V lookup: CDR1 MDHEN, CDR2 SYDVKM. The CDR3 DNA sequence: TGTGCCAGCAGTTTTTCTAGCGGGGGGCCCCCCAGCTCCTACGAGCAGTACTTC. It specifies CASSFSSGGPPSSYEQYF.

This clonotype was counted many times. CDR3 sequence reads: CASSRYRGLTSEQYF. The CDR3 coding sequence is TGTGCCAGCAGTCGGTACAGGGGGCTGACCTCCGAGCAGTACTTC. This chain connects TRBV28 to TRBJ2-7, with 9 bases matching TRBD1. This CDR3 comprises 15 residues. Germline values: CDR1 MDHEN, CDR2 SYDVKM. J gave up 6 bases and V 5 bases, and 11 bases lay outside the gene matches.

This clonotype was seen at least ten times. V gene TRBV28 combines with J gene TRBJ2-7; D possibly corresponds to TRBD2 (6 bases). V lost 3 bases, J lost 6 bases, and 12 bases lay in between. The CDR3 length is 13 residues. The germline V gene encodes CDR1 MDHEN and CDR2 SYDVKM. The CDR3 sequence is CASSFTGVSEQYF. The CDR3 region has the DNA TGTGCCAGCAGTTTCACGGGAGTATCCGAGCAGTACTTC.

This clonotype was observed a few times. The J gene is TRBJ2-5, the V gene TRBV27; D gene ambiguous. This CDR3 is built from 14 residues. V was trimmed by 0 bases and J by 4 bases, leaving 9 bases between them. From germline, CDR1 is MNHEY and CDR2 SMNVEV (reference sequence). CDR3 amino acids: CASSLSPLGETQYF. CDR3 DNA: TGTGCCAGCAGTTTATCTCCCCTCGGAGAGACCCAGTACTTC.

This clonotype has ten or more counts. This chain joins TRBV7-2 and TRBJ2-7; no definite D call. This CDR3 contains 15 residues. V gave up 4 bases and J gave up 0 bases, with 13 bases separating them. CDR1 and CDR2 (germline): SGHTA, FQGNSA. CDR3 protein: CASSSTHQSSYEQYF. The CDR3 nucleotides are TGTGCCAGCAGCTCGACCCACCAGAGCTCCTACGAGCAGTACTTC.